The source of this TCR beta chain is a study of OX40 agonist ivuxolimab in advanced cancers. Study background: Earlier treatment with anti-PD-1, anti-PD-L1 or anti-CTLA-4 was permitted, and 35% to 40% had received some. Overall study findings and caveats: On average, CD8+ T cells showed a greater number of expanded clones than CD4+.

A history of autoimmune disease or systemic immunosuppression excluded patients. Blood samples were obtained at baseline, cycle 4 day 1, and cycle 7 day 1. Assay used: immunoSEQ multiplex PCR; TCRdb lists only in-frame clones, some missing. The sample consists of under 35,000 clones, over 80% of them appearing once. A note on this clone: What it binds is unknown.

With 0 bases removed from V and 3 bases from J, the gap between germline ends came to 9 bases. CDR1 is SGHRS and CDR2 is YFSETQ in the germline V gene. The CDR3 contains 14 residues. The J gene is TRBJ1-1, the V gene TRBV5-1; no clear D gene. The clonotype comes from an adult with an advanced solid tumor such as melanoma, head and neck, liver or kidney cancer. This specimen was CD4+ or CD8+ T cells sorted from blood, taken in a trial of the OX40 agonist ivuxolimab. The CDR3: CASSLAGMDTEAFF. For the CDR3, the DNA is TGCGCCAGCAGCTTGGCGGGGATGGACACTGAAGCTTTCTTT.